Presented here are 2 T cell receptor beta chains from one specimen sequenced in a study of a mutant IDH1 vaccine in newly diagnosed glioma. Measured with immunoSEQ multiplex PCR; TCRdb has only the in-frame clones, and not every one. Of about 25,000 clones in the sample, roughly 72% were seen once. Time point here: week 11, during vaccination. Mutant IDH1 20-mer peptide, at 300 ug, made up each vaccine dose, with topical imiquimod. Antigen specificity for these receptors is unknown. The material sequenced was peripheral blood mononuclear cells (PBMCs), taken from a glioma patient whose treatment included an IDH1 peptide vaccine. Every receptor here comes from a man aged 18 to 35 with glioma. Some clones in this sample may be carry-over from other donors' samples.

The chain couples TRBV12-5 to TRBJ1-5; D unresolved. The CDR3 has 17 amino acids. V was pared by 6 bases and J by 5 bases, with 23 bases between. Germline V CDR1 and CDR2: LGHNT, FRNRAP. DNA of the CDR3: TGTGCTAGTGGCCCTTCCTCCGTGGGGATTAGAGATCAGCCCCAGCATTTT. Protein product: CASGPSSVGIRDQPQHF. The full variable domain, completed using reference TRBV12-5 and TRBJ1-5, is DARVTQTPRHKVTEMGQEVTMRCQPILGHNTVFWYRQTMMQGLELLAYFRNRAPLDDSGMPKDRFSAEMPDATLATLKIQPSEPRDSAVYFCASGPSSVGIRDQPQHFGDGTRLSIL.

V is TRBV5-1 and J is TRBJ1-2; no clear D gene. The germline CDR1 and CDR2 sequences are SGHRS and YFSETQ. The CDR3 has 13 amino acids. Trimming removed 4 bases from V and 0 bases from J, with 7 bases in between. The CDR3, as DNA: TGCGCCAGCAGCCCGATCGCTAACTATGGCTACACCTTC. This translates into CASSPIANYGYTF. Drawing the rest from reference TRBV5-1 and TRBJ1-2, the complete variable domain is KAGVTQTPRYLIKTRGQQVTLSCSPISGHRSVSWYQQTPGQGLQFLFEYFSETQRNKGNFPGRFSGRQFSNSRSEMNVSTLELGDSALYLCASSPIANYGYTFGSGTRLTVV.